The entry below gives a single T cell receptor (beta chain) sequence along with its context. Additional DNA sequences in this sample encode the identical CDR3. The data were obtained in a study of blood T cell repertoires in COVID-19. Per the authors' pipeline: Reference gene primers were amplified, and this amplification served to estimate nucleated cell counts. Assay used: immunoSEQ multiplex PCR; TCRdb lists only in-frame clones, some missing. The V and J calls and clone size come from that table; D and trimming were worked out from the DNA. The sample holds 170,000 or so clones, roughly 83% seen once. This CDR3 is built from 13 residues. Trimming removed 0 bases from V and 10 bases from J, with 11 bases in between. Germline CDR1 reads SGHRS; CDR2 reads YFSETQ.

V gene TRBV5-1 combines with J gene TRBJ2-1, with D maybe TRBD1 (6 bases). The clonotype originates from a woman in her thirties or forties with COVID-19, enrolled during active disease. Sequenced sample: peripheral blood. CDR3 residues: CASSLGRGNEQFF. In DNA, the CDR3 is TGCGCCAGCAGCTTGGGCAGGGGTAACGAGCAGTTCTTC.